One and the same sample provided the 16 T cell receptor beta chains below, sequenced in a study of Ad26.COV2.S vaccination and SARS-CoV-2 variants. Treatment of the sample: around 19 received Ad26.COV2.S at low or high dose, single or two shots; roughly five received placebo; per-sample allocation not given. Day 63 after the first injection of vaccine or placebo was the sampling time. Method: immunoSEQ multiplex PCR; TCRdb's copy keeps in-frame clones and lacks some. The table lists 350,000 to 500,000 clones, approximately 92% of them singletons, with approximately 2.5% in the top ten. The sequences come from peripheral blood, collected in a trial of Ad26.COV2.S vaccine versus placebo. Receptor source: a person between 18 and 60 years old who received the Ad26.COV2.S COVID-19 vaccine or a placebo.

The V gene is TRBV9, the J gene TRBJ1-2; D remains unclear. Trimming pared 0 bases from V and 5 bases from J, leaving 8 bases between. The CDR3 contains 13 residues. The germline V gene has CDR1 SGDLS and CDR2 YYNGEE. CDR3 region: CASSVVEGYGYTF. The CDR3 DNA follows: TGTGCCAGCAGCGTAGTCGAGGGTTATGGCTACACCTTC.

Only one count was recorded for this clone. The genes are TRBV4-3 and TRBJ2-5; D not resolved. The CDR3 sequence is 14 residues long. Trimming removed 0 bases at V and 4 bases at J, with 9 bases between. Looked up from germline, CDR1 is LGHNA and CDR2 is YSLEER. The CDR3 sequence is CASSQDGLGETQYF. In DNA form, the CDR3 reads TGCGCCAGCAGCCAAGACGGGCTGGGAGAGACCCAGTACTTC.

The genes are TRBV14 and TRBJ2-5; perhaps TRBD2 as D (5 bases). The length of the CDR3 is 14 residues. The germline V gene has CDR1 SGHDN and CDR2 FVKESK. Trimming cost V 2 bases and J 6 bases, with 13 bases left between them. As DNA, the CDR3 is TGTGCCAGCAGCCAAACTCTAAGCGGCCAGACCCAGTACTTC. It specifies CASSQTLSGQTQYF.

The chain is built from TRBV4-1 and TRBJ2-5; TRBD1 agrees at 9 bases. The J segment lost 4 bases and the V segment lost 5 bases, leaving 8 bases of the junction unmatched. Germline assignment: CDR1 MGHRA and CDR2 YSYEKL. The CDR3 covers 15 residues. The CDR3 DNA reads as TGCGCCAGCAGCTCCTTGGACAGGGGCGGAGAGACCCAGTACTTC. Translated: CASSSLDRGGETQYF.

The chain uses TRBV29-1 and TRBJ1-1; 7 positions match TRBD1. This CDR3 is built from 14 residues. Germline V gene lookup returns CDR1 SQVTM and CDR2 ANQGSEA. The V segment lost 8 bases and the J segment 4 bases; nucleotides outside the gene matches: 13. This CDR3 is CSTKKTGITTEAFF. The CDR3 nucleotides read TGCAGCACCAAAAAGACAGGGATTACCACTGAAGCTTTCTTT. The full variable domain, with the rest looked up from reference TRBV29-1 and TRBJ1-1, is SAVISQKPSRDICQRGTSLTIQCQVDSQVTMMFWYRQQPGQSLTLIATANQGSEATYESGFVIDKFPISRPNLTFSTLTVSNMSPEDSSIYLCSTKKTGITTEAFFGQGTRLTVV.

The chain couples TRBV11-1 to TRBJ2-3, with TRBD1 identical over 8 bases. Looked up from germline, CDR1 is SGHAT and CDR2 is FQDESV (reference sequence). The CDR3 sequence is 14 residues long. Losses at the gene ends were 4 bases for V and 4 bases for J; bases not matched to a gene: 4. The CDR3 DNA is TGTGCCAGCAGCTCCCCAGGGGGCGCAGATACGCAGTATTTT. Protein sequence: CASSSPGGADTQYF.

The chain employs TRBV4-3 and TRBJ2-3; 7 bases map to TRBD2. After removal of 4 bases from V and 4 bases from J, the junction contained 8 bases not matched to a gene. Per the germline V gene, CDR1 is LGHNA and CDR2 is YSLEER. This CDR3 is 15 amino acids long. The CDR3 bases are TGCGCCAGCAGCCTAGGAAAGGGGAGGGCAGATACGCAGTATTTT. Residues: CASSLGKGRADTQYF.

The chain employs TRBV28 and TRBJ1-3; D remains unclear. The CDR3 length is 15 residues. In germline, CDR1 is MDHEN, CDR2 SYDVKM. Deletions cut 2 bases from V and 0 bases from J, with 8 bases between. The CDR3: CASSLPALSGNTIYF. CDR3 coding DNA: TGTGCCAGCAGTTTACCAGCCCTCTCTGGAAACACCATATATTTT. Complete variable domain (other parts from reference TRBV28 and TRBJ1-3): DVKVTQSSRYLVKRTGEKVFLECVQDMDHENMFWYRQDPGLGLRLIYFSYDVKMKEKGDIPEGYSVSREKKERFSLILESASTNQTSMYLCASSLPALSGNTIYFGEGSWLTVV.

This clone has a single count. The V and J genes are TRBV28 and TRBJ1-2; D gene uncertain. The CDR3 has 13 residues. Germline loops: CDR1 MDHEN, CDR2 SYDVKM. V was clipped by 8 bases and J by 3 bases, with 13 bases between them. This chain's CDR3 is CASLRARYYGYTF. The CDR3 nucleotides are TGTGCCAGCCTACGAGCGAGGTACTATGGCTACACCTTC.

The rearrangement links TRBV11-3 to TRBJ2-3; 8 nucleotides agree with TRBD2. Germline V gives CDR1 SGHNT, CDR2 YENEEA. V lost 5 bases and J lost 4; bases outside the gene matches: 5. This CDR3 has 14 residues. DNA for the CDR3: TGTGCCAGCAGCCTCGGACTAGCAGCAGATACGCAGTATTTT. It encodes CASSLGLAADTQYF.

V usage is TRBV12-3 or TRBV12-4 and J usage is TRBJ2-2, with no clear D. V gave up 6 bases and J gave up 8 bases, with 10 bases separating them. The CDR3 is 12 residues long. The CDR3 loop reads CASSPVGGELFF. The CDR3 coding sequence is TGTGCCAGCAGCCCAGTAGGGGGGGAGCTGTTTTTT.

V is TRBV7-9 and J is TRBJ2-7, with 9 bases lining up with TRBD1. CDR1 and CDR2 from the germline V gene are SEHNR and FQNEAQ (reference sequence). J lost 5 bases, V lost 5 bases, and 10 bases had no gene match. This CDR3 spans 15 amino acids. CDR3 nucleotides: TGTGCCAGCAGCGCCCCGGGACAGGGTTTGGACGAGCAGTACTTC. It is translated as CASSAPGQGLDEQYF. Supplemented by reference TRBV7-9 and TRBJ2-7, the full variable domain reads DTGVSQNPRHKITKRGQNVTFRCDPISEHNRLYWYRQTLGQGPEFLTYFQNEAQLEKSRLLSDRFSAERPKGSFSTLEIQRTEQGDSAMYLCASSAPGQGLDEQYFGPGTRLTVT.

The genes are TRBV7-2 and TRBJ2-3, with no clear D. This CDR3 region has 14 residues. The germline V gene encodes CDR1 SGHTA and CDR2 FQGNSA. V was shortened by 1 base and J by 8 bases, with 13 bases between the two germline ends. The chain's CDR3 is CASSLGWTQVTQYF. Here the CDR3 DNA reads TGTGCCAGCAGCTTAGGGTGGACCCAGGTTACGCAGTATTTT.

The chain couples TRBV27 to TRBJ2-4; D might be TRBD1 (6 bases). Deletions cut 7 bases from V and 11 bases from J, with 12 bases between. Germline V gives CDR1 MNHEY, CDR2 SMNVEV (reference sequence). The CDR3 is 11 amino acids. CDR3: CASTHSGVQYF. The CDR3 nucleotides read TGTGCCAGCACCCATTCAGGGGTTCAGTACTTC.

The CDR3 loop reads CASSQDRGQGNTIYF. The CDR3 coding sequence is TGCGCCAGCAGCCAAGACAGGGGGCAAGGAAACACCATATATTTT. The rearrangement joins TRBV4-3 to TRBJ1-3; 8 bases agree with TRBD1. The germline gives CDR1 LGHNA, CDR2 YSLEER. The CDR3 contains 15 residues. V trimming: 0 bases; J trimming: 4 bases; junction bases outside the gene matches: 2.

This clone has only a few counts. The chain joins TRBV4-2 to TRBJ1-5; the match to TRBD1 covers 9 bases. The CDR3 consists of 15 residues. Unmatched junction bases numbered 5, after V lost 3 bases and J lost 5 bases. Germline CDR1 is LGHNA and CDR2 is YNFKEQ. Here the CDR3 DNA reads TGTGCCAGCAGCCAGTCGGACAGGGGAGATCAGCCCCAGCATTTT. It yields the protein CASSQSDRGDQPQHF.